The sequence of this T cell receptor (beta chain) was determined in a study of spatial heterogeneity in lung cancer. Across the whole study: Untreated early-stage non-small cell lung cancer patients, around 70 in total, were the donors. TCR and UMI combinations that were unique each appeared, on average, more than ten times in raw reads.

MiXCR was run by TCRdb on the 5' RACE reads, yielding one entry per CDR3 protein. The sample holds 35,000 to 50,000 distinct CDR3 sequences, approximately 22% seen once. This clonotype was found a few times. Antigen specificity is unknown. Germline lookup yields CDR1 SQVTM and CDR2 ANQGSEA. V dropped 4 bases and J dropped 0; count of bases not matched to a gene: 4. The CDR3 has 14 amino acids. As to time point: blood at routine non-recurrence follow-up after resection. No cells were sorted before sequencing. The whole RNA sequenced was extracted from tumor, nontumor lung or frozen PBMC. Whole-study results and caveats: At resection, ubiquitous expanded tumor TCRs appeared in blood more than at follow-up.

The rearrangement links TRBV29-1 to TRBJ1-1; TRBD1 aligns across 8 bases. The sequence was obtained from a female donor with early-stage non-small cell lung cancer. The sample here was PBMCs, taken at follow-up. CDR3 sequence: CSVAHRGMNTEAFF. Written as DNA, the CDR3 is TGCAGCGTTGCCCACAGGGGGATGAACACTGAAGCTTTCTTT.